This T cell receptor beta chain is drawn from a study of early T cells in non-severe SARS-CoV-2 infection. On the study more broadly: Sequencing of bulk RNA from unsorted whole blood was done, without chain pairing. Findings and limits, study-wide: The study's VDJdb matching favored anti-spike CD8 responses and missed private and CD4 specificities.

After removal of 1 base from V and 4 bases from J, the junction contained 5 bases not matched to a gene. Germline V gives CDR1 SGHRS, CDR2 YFSETQ. The CDR3 totals 15 residues. This clonotype appeared many times. Its antigen remains unknown. Researchers tagged individual cDNA molecules with unique molecular identifiers. TCRdb reprocessed the 5' RACE reads with MiXCR, giving one entry per CDR3 protein. Of tens of thousands of distinct CDR3 sequences listed, 5.6% are singletons. The sequence was obtained from an adult who was a healthcare worker with PCR-confirmed SARS-CoV-2 infection or an uninfected control (not recorded which). The sample consisted of whole blood. The V and J genes are TRBV5-1 and TRBJ2-3, with 8 bases identical to TRBD1. CDR3 sequence: CASSLRGTGPDTQYF. The CDR3 nucleotides are TGCGCCAGCAGCTTGCGTGGGACAGGCCCAGATACGCAGTATTTT.